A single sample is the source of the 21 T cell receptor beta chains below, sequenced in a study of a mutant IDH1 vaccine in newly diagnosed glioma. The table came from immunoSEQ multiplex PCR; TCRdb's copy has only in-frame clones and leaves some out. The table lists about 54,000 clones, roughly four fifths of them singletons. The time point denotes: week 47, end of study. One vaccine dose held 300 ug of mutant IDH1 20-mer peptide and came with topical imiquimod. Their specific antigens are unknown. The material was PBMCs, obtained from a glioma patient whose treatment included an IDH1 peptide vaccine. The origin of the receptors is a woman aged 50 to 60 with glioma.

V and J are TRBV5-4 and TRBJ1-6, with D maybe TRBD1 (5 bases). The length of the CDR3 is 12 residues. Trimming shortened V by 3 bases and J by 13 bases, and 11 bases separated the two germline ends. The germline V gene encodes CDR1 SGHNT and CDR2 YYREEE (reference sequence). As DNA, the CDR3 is TGTGCCAGCAGCTGGGGGGGGGAGCCCCTCCACTTT. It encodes CASSWGGEPLHF.

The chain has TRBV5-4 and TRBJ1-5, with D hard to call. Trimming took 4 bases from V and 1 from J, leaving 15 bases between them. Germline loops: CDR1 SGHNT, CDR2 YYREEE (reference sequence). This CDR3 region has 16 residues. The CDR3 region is CASSVYKGGSNQPQHF. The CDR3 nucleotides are TGTGCCAGCAGCGTGTATAAGGGAGGGAGCAATCAGCCCCAGCATTTT. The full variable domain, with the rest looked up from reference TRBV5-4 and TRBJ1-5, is ETGVTQSPTHLIKTRGQQVTLRCSSQSGHNTVSWYQQALGQGPQFIFQYYREEENGRGNFPPRFSGLQFPNYSSELNVNALELDDSALYLCASSVYKGGSNQPQHFGDGTRLSIL.

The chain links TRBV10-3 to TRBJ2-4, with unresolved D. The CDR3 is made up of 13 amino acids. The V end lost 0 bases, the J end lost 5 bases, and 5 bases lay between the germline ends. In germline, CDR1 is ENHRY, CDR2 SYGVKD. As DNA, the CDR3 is TGTGCCATCAGTGAGTCGGCCGAAAACATTCAGTACTTC. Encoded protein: CAISESAENIQYF.

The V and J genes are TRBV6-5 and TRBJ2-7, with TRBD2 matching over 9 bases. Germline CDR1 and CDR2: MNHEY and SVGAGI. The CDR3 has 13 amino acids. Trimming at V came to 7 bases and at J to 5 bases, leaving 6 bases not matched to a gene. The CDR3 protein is CASTRLAAHEQYF. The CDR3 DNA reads TGTGCCAGCACTAGACTAGCGGCCCACGAGCAGTACTTC.

CDR3 bases: TGTGCCACCAGCAGTCTGTGGGGAGACGAGCAGTACTTC. Protein sequence: CATSSLWGDEQYF. This chain connects TRBV15 to TRBJ2-7; D perhaps matches TRBD2 (5 bases). The CDR3 length is 13 residues. Trimming took off 3 bases at V and 5 bases at J, with 11 bases between the two ends. The germline V gene has CDR1 LNHNV and CDR2 YYDKDF (reference sequence).

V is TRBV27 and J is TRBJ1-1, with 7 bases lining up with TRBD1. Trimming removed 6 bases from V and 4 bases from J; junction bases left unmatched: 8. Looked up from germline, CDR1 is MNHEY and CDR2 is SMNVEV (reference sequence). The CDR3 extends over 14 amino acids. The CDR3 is CASSEVNRGTEAFF. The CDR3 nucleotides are TGTGCCAGCAGCGAAGTTAACAGGGGCACTGAAGCTTTCTTT.

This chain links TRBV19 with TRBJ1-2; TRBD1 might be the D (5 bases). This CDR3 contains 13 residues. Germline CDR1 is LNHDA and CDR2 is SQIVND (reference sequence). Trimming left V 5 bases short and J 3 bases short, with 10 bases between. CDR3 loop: CASSQQVHYGYTF. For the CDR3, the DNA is TGTGCCAGTAGTCAACAGGTACACTATGGCTACACCTTC.

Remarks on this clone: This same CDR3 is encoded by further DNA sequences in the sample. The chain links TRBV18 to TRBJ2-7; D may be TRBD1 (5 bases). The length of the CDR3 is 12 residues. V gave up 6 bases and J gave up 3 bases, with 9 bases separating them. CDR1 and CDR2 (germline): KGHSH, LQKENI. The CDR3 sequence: CASSLQGYEQYF. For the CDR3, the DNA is TGTGCCAGCTCTCTGCAGGGCTACGAGCAGTACTTC.

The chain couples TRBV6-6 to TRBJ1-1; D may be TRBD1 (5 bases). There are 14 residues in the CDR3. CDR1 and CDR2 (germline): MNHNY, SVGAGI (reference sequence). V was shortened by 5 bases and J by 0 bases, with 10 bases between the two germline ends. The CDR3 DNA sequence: TGTGCCAGCAGTCAGGGACCGCTGAACACTGAAGCTTTCTTT. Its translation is CASSQGPLNTEAFF.

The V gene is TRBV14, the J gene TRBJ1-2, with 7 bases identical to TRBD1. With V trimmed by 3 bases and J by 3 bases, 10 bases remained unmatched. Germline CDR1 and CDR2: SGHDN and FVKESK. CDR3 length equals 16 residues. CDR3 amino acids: CASSQSDRDSYYGYTF. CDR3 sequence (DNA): TGTGCCAGCAGCCAGAGCGACCGGGACAGCTACTATGGCTACACCTTC.

The CDR3 spells CASSDRTSGGRETQYF. The CDR3 nucleotides are TGTGCCAGCAGCGATCGGACTAGCGGGGGACGCGAGACCCAGTACTTC. The chain has TRBV2 and TRBJ2-5, with 13 nucleotides matching TRBD2. Trimming at V came to 6 bases and at J to 5 bases, leaving 9 bases not matched to a gene. The CDR3 runs to 16 residues. CDR1 is SNHLY, CDR2 FYNNEI, per germline.

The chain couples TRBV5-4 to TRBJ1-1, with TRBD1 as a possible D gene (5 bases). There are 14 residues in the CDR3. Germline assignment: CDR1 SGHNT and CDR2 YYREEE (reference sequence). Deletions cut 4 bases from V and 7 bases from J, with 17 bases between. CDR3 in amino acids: CASSPGTSEGEAFF. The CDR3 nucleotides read TGTGCCAGCAGCCCCGGGACTTCCGAGGGTGAAGCTTTCTTT.

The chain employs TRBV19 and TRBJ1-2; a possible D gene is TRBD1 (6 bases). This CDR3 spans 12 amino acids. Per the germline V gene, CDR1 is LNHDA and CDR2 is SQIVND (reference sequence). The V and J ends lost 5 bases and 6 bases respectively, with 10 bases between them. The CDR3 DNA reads TGTGCCAGTAGTCCGGGGGCGCATGGCTACACCTTC. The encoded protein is CASSPGAHGYTF.

CDR3 DNA: TGTGCCAGCAGTCGGGGGTCCGTGGCAGATACGCAGTATTTT. It codes for CASSRGSVADTQYF. V and J are TRBV9 and TRBJ2-3; weak D call: TRBD2 (6 bases). Germline CDR1 is SGDLS and CDR2 is YYNGEE. The V and J ends lost 5 bases and 4 bases respectively, with 14 bases between them. The CDR3 is made up of 14 amino acids.

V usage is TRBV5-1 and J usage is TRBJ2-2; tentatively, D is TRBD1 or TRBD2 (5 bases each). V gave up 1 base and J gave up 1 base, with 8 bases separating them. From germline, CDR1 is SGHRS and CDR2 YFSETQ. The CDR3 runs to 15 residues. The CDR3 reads CASSLRGENTGELFF. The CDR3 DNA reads TGCGCCAGCAGCTTGCGAGGGGAGAACACCGGGGAGCTGTTTTTT.

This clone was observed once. This CDR3 is CASSDPVPAETYEQYF. The CDR3 DNA sequence: TGTGCCAGCAGTGACCCCGTTCCTGCCGAGACCTACGAGCAGTACTTC. The chain uses TRBV2 and TRBJ2-7; D is undetermined. This CDR3 comprises 16 residues. V lost 3 bases and J 2 bases, leaving 17 bases between the germline ends. In germline, CDR1 is SNHLY, CDR2 FYNNEI.

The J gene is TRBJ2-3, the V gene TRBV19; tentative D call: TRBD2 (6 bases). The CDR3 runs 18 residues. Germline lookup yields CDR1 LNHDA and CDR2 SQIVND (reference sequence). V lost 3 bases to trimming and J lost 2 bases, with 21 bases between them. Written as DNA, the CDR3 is TGTGCCAGTAGTATCATATGGTGGGGGGAAACATCCACAGATACGCAGTATTTT. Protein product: CASSIIWWGETSTDTQYF. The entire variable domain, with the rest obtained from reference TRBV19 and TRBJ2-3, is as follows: DGGITQSPKYLFRKEGQNVTLSCEQNLNHDAMYWYRQDPGQGLRLIYYSQIVNDFQKGDIAEGYSVSREKKESFPLTVTSAQKNPTAFYLCASSIIWWGETSTDTQYFGPGTRLTVL.

CDR3 residues: CASSYSGGGHQPQHF. CDR3 DNA: TGTGCCAGCAGTTACAGCGGCGGGGGCCATCAGCCCCAGCATTTT. The gene calls are TRBV6-5 and TRBJ1-5; D possibly corresponds to TRBD1 (6 bases). CDR1 and CDR2 (germline): MNHEY, SVGAGI. This CDR3 is built from 15 residues. V lost 2 bases to trimming and J lost 5 bases, with 13 bases between them.

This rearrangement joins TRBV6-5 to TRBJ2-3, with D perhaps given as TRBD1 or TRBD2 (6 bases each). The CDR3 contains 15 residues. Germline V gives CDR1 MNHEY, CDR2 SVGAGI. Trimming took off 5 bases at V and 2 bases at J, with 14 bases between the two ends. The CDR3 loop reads CASSTEGGLTDTQYF. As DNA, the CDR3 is TGTGCCAGCAGTACCGAGGGGGGACTCACAGATACGCAGTATTTT.

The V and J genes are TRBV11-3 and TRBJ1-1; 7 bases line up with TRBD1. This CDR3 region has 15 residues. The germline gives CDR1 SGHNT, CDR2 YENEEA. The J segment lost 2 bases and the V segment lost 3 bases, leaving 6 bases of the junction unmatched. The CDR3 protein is CASSLPTGTNTEAFF. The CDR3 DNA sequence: TGTGCCAGCAGCTTGCCGACAGGGACAAACACTGAAGCTTTCTTT.

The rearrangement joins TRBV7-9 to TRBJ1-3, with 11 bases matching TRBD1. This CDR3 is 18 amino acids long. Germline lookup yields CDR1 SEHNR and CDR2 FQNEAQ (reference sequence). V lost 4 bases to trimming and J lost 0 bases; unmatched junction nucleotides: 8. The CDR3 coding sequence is TGTGCCAGCAGCTCCCGGACAGGGGGCTTCGGCTCTGGAAACACCATATATTTT. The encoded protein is CASSSRTGGFGSGNTIYF.